The 20 T cell receptor beta chains presented below share a single source sample, sequenced in a study of cytomegalovirus exposure and HLA in healthy donors. In the PCR, 60 Vbeta and 13 Jbeta primers were used. The method was immunoSEQ multiplex PCR; TCRdb's version includes in-frame clones alone and lacks a portion of them. The sample has about 120,000 clones; approximately 80% are singletons. The sample taken for sequencing was PBMCs. These receptors all come from a male donor in good health and CMV-seropositive.

V is TRBV29-1 and J is TRBJ2-1, with TRBD1 matching 10 bases. Germline loops: CDR1 SQVTM, CDR2 ANQGSEA. The length of the CDR3 is 18 residues. Trimming removed 2 bases from V and 4 bases from J; junction bases left unmatched: 14. The CDR3, as DNA: TGCAGCGTTGAATGGGGGTCGGGGACAGGGGCTGGTTACAATGAGCAGTTCTTC. It encodes CSVEWGSGTGAGYNEQFF.

V is TRBV7-8 and J is TRBJ1-5; 8 bases line up with TRBD1. The CDR3 is made up of 16 amino acids. Germline CDR1 is SGHVS and CDR2 is FQNEAQ. V gave up 3 bases and J gave up 0 bases; unmatched junction bases: 4. DNA for the CDR3: TGTGCCAGCAGCTTCCTACAGGGGGATAGCAATCAGCCCCAGCATTTT. This gives the protein CASSFLQGDSNQPQHF.

V and J are TRBV15 and TRBJ2-5, with 12 bases lining up with TRBD2. The V and J ends lost 3 bases and 5 bases, in that order; junction bases with no gene match: 10. The CDR3 loop spans 17 amino acids. In germline, CDR1 is LNHNV, CDR2 YYDKDF (reference sequence). The DNA for the CDR3 is TGTGCCACCAGCAGGACTAGCGGGAGTGGTCTTGGGGAGACCCAGTACTTC. Its protein product is CATSRTSGSGLGETQYF.

In its sample, this clone was seen a few times. The V gene is TRBV19, the J gene TRBJ1-1; the D is unclear. This CDR3 region has 14 residues. With 3 bases removed from V and 3 bases from J, the gap between germline ends came to 11 bases. Looked up from germline, CDR1 is LNHDA and CDR2 is SQIVND (reference sequence). The CDR3 nucleotides read TGTGCCAGTAGTATGTCGAGGTACGACACTGAAGCTTTCTTT. It translates to CASSMSRYDTEAFF.

The J gene is TRBJ1-1, the V gene TRBV7-9; no clear D. Germline CDR1 reads SEHNR; CDR2 reads FQNEAQ (reference sequence). The V end was cut by 1 base, the J end by 8 bases, with 14 bases between. The CDR3 loop spans 14 amino acids. CDR3 bases: TGTGCCAGCAGCTTAGACCTGTCAGCGGGGGAAGCTTTCTTT. It specifies CASSLDLSAGEAFF.

This chain connects TRBV30 to TRBJ1-3, with a tentative D call TRBD1 (5 bases). V was pared by 0 bases and J by 4 bases, with 7 bases between. The CDR3 loop spans 13 amino acids. Germline V lookup: CDR1 GTSNPN, CDR2 SVGIG (reference sequence). CDR3 coding DNA: TGTGCCTGGAGTGTACAGGAGGGAAACACCATATATTTT. Translation gives CAWSVQEGNTIYF.

V gene TRBV13 combines with J gene TRBJ1-4, with TRBD1 identical over 7 bases. Germline V gene sequence: CDR1 PRHDT, CDR2 FYEKMQ (reference sequence). This CDR3 region has 15 residues. With V trimmed by 5 bases and J by 7 bases, 10 bases remained unmatched. CDR3 in DNA: TGTGCCAGCAGCGTTACCGGGACAGCCACTGAAAAACTGTTTTTT. As protein: CASSVTGTATEKLFF. Based on the CDR3 plus reference TRBV13 and TRBJ1-4, the full variable domain is AAGVIQSPRHLIKEKRETATLKCYPIPRHDTVYWYQQGPGQDPQFLISFYEKMQSDKGSIPDRFSAQQFSDYHSELNMSSLELGDSALYFCASSVTGTATEKLFFGSGTQLSVL.

The rearrangement joins TRBV28 to TRBJ1-5; 11 bases agree with TRBD1. This CDR3 region has 17 residues. Germline values: CDR1 MDHEN, CDR2 SYDVKM. The V and J ends lost 7 bases and 7 bases, in that order; junction bases with no gene match: 15. Written as DNA, the CDR3 is TGTGCCAGCACCATCGGAGGGACAGGGGGGATTCGACAGCCCCAGCATTTT. This translates into CASTIGGTGGIRQPQHF.

This chain uses TRBV18 with TRBJ2-1; 9 bases line up with TRBD1. The V gene's germline CDR1 is KGHSH and CDR2 LQKENI. The CDR3 spans 15 residues. Germline trimming cut 0 bases from V and 4 bases from J; bases unmatched to any gene: 1. The CDR3 DNA reads TGTGCCAGCTCACCACCGGGACAGGGATACAATGAGCAGTTCTTC. Translating gives CASSPPGQGYNEQFF. Together with reference TRBV18 and TRBJ2-1, the CDR3 gives the full variable domain: NAGVMQNPRHLVRRRGQEARLRCSPMKGHSHVYWYRQLPEEGLKFMVYLQKENIIDESGMPKERFSAEFPKEGPSILRIQQVVRGDSAAYFCASSPPGQGYNEQFFGPGTRLTVL.

This chain joins TRBV7-9 and TRBJ1-3, with D maybe TRBD1 (5 bases). V was trimmed by 5 bases and J by 4 bases, leaving 15 bases between them. The CDR3 contains 15 residues. Germline V gene lookup returns CDR1 SEHNR and CDR2 FQNEAQ (reference sequence). CDR3 loop: CASSTDSDAGNTIYF. The CDR3 region has the DNA TGTGCCAGCAGCACCGACAGCGATGCGGGAAACACCATATATTTT. Using reference TRBV7-9 and TRBJ1-3 for the parts outside the CDR3, the full variable domain is DTGVSQNPRHKITKRGQNVTFRCDPISEHNRLYWYRQTLGQGPEFLTYFQNEAQLEKSRLLSDRFSAERPKGSFSTLEIQRTEQGDSAMYLCASSTDSDAGNTIYFGEGSWLTVV.

The rearrangement uses TRBV7-9 and TRBJ1-5; unclear D gene. CDR1 and CDR2 from the germline V gene are SEHNR and FQNEAQ (reference sequence). This CDR3 spans 13 amino acids. V gave up 5 bases and J gave up 6 bases, with 11 bases separating them. Here the CDR3 reads CASSPPPGQPQHF. The CDR3, as DNA: TGTGCCAGCAGCCCGCCCCCCGGTCAGCCCCAGCATTTT.

The chain is built from TRBV5-1 and TRBJ2-2; 7 bases agree with TRBD1. This CDR3 contains 15 residues. The germline CDR1 and CDR2 sequences are SGHRS and YFSETQ. The V and J ends lost 4 bases and 0 bases, in that order; junction bases with no gene match: 3. The CDR3 sequence is CASSPTGANTGELFF. In DNA form, the CDR3 reads TGCGCCAGCAGCCCCACAGGGGCGAACACCGGGGAGCTGTTTTTT.

A word on this clone: One end of the junction fails to match germline, which may point to a read error. This chain joins TRBV6-1 and TRBJ1-4; unclear D gene. CDR3 size: 15 residues. Germline CDR1 is MNHNS and CDR2 is SASEGT. The CDR3 sequence: CASSEAWADNEKLFF. The CDR3 DNA follows: TGTGCCAGCAGTGAAGCGTGGGCAGACAATGAGAAACTGTTTTTT.

The chain uses TRBV5-6 and TRBJ2-7; D might be TRBD1 (6 bases). Germline V gives CDR1 SGHDT, CDR2 YYEEEE. V lost 3 bases and J lost 1, with 11 bases in between. This CDR3 contains 14 residues. The CDR3 DNA follows: TGTGCCAGCAGCTGGAACAGGGAGTCCTACGAGCAGTACTTC. Protein sequence: CASSWNRESYEQYF.

This chain joins TRBV28 and TRBJ2-7; D is unclear. V lost 8 bases to trimming and J lost 6 bases, with 11 bases between them. The CDR3 has 11 residues. Germline V gene data show CDR1 as MDHEN and CDR2 as SYDVKM. The CDR3, as DNA: TGTGCCAGCCTTGGGCTCGCCGAGCAGTACTTC. Amino acids: CASLGLAEQYF.

This clone was counted once. The rearrangement uses TRBV18 and TRBJ1-1, with D perhaps matching TRBD1 (6 bases). V was cut by 0 bases and J by 8 bases, with 7 bases left in between. CDR1 KGHSH and CDR2 LQKENI come from the germline V gene. The CDR3 length is 12 residues. The CDR3 loop is CASSPPGTEAFF. CDR3 nucleotides: TGTGCCAGCTCACCACCCGGGACAGAAGCTTTCTTT.

The CDR3 sequence: CASSVEASGTNIQYF. For the CDR3, the DNA is TGTGCCAGCAGCGTAGAGGCTAGCGGAACAAACATTCAGTACTTC. The V and J genes are TRBV9 and TRBJ2-4, with TRBD2 matching 7 bases. J was trimmed by 6 bases and V by 0 bases; bases with no gene match: 6. The CDR3 has 15 residues. The V gene's germline CDR1 is SGDLS and CDR2 YYNGEE.

The V and J genes are TRBV6-5 and TRBJ2-1, with 9 nucleotides matching TRBD2. Trimming took 2 bases from V and 5 from J; bases not matched to a gene: 7. The CDR3 is made up of 16 amino acids. CDR1 and CDR2 from the germline V gene are MNHEY and SVGAGI. CDR3 bases: TGTGCCAGCAGTTACCTAGCGGGGCCTGTCCACAATGAGCAGTTCTTC. Protein product: CASSYLAGPVHNEQFF.

The rearrangement links TRBV29-1 to TRBJ2-5; 8 bases are a match to TRBD2. This CDR3 comprises 14 residues. Germline loops: CDR1 SQVTM, CDR2 ANQGSEA. The V and J ends lost 1 base and 2 bases, in that order; junction bases with no gene match: 3. The CDR3 nucleotides read TGCAGCGTTGAAGGACTAGCGCTACAAGAGACCCAGTACTTC. Protein sequence: CSVEGLALQETQYF.

This sequence joins TRBV5-1 and TRBJ2-1; no definite D call. Trimming removed 4 bases at V and 10 bases at J, with 18 bases between. Germline CDR1 reads SGHRS; CDR2 reads YFSETQ. This CDR3 is 14 amino acids long. The CDR3 region is CASSELSRSEEQFF. CDR3 DNA: TGCGCCAGCAGCGAACTTAGCCGGTCGGAGGAGCAGTTCTTC.